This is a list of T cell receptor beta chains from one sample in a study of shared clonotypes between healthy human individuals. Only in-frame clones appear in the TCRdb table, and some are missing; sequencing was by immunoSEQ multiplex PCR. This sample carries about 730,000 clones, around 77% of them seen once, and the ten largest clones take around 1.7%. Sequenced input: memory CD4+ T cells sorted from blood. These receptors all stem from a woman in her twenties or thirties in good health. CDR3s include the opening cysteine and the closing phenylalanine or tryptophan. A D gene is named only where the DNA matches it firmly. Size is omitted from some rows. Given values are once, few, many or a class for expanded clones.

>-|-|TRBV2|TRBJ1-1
CASMRETRSAIKAFF
TGTGCCAGCATGAGGGAGACTCGCTCGGCGATAAAAGCTTTCTTT
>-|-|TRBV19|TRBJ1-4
CASSIPGLNEKLFF
TGTGCCAGTAGTATCCCAGGGCTTAATGAAAAACTGTTTTTT
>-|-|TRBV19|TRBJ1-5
CASSIEGISPWNQPQHF
TGTGCCAGTAGTATTGAGGGGATCTCTCCTTGGAATCAGCCCCAGCATTTT
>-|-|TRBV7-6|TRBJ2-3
CASSLNTASTDTQYF
TGTGCCAGCAGCTTGAACACAGCTAGCACAGATACGCAGTATTTT
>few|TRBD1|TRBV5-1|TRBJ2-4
CASSPGQGAQNIQYF
TGCGCCAGCAGCCCGGGACAGGGGGCGCAAAACATTCAGTACTTC
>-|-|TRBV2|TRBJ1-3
CAIVLSGNTIYF
TGTGCCATAGTCCTCTCTGGAAACACCATATATTTT
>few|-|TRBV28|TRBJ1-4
CASSLDMTNEKLFF
TGTGCCAGCAGTTTGGACATGACTAATGAAAAACTGTTTTTT
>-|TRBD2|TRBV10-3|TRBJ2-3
CAISEPGLASGDTQYF
TGTGCCATCAGTGAGCCTGGACTAGCGTCGGGGGATACGCAGTATTTT
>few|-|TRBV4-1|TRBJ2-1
CASSQGEYSYNEQFF
TGCGCCAGCAGCCAAGGGGAGTACTCCTACAATGAGCAGTTCTTC
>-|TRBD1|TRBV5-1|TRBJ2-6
CAVRADRSDSGANVLTF
TGCGCCGTAAGAGCGGACAGGTCCGACTCTGGGGCCAACGTCCTGACTTTC
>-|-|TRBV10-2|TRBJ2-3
CASSEQGFTDTQYF
TGCGCCAGCAGTGAGCAGGGTTTTACAGATACGCAGTATTTT
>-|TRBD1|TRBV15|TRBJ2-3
CATSRGGYEVTDTQYF
TGTGCCACCAGCCGAGGGGGCTACGAGGTCACAGATACGCAGTATTTT
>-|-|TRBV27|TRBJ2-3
CASRPGNTDTQYF
TGTGCCAGCAGGCCGGGGAACACAGATACGCAGTATTTT
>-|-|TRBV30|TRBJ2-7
CAWSKNINYEQYF
TGTGCCTGGAGTAAGAATATCAACTACGAGCAGTACTTC
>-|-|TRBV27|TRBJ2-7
CASSFDGATVQYF
TGTGCCAGCAGTTTCGACGGGGCTACGGTGCAGTACTTC
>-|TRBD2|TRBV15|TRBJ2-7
CATSRDRGLAGNSYEQYF
TGTGCCACCAGCAGAGATAGGGGACTAGCGGGCAACTCCTACGAGCAGTACTTC
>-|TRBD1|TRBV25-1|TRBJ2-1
CASSERQGASKNEQFF
TGTGCCAGCAGTGAACGACAGGGGGCTTCCAAGAATGAGCAGTTCTTC
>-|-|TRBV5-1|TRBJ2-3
CASSLGGSTDTQYF
TGCGCCAGCAGCTTGGGGGGCAGCACAGATACGCAGTATTTT
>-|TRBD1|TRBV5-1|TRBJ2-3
CASSFGQGAEVNTQYF
TGCGCCAGCAGCTTCGGACAGGGGGCCGAAGTAAATACGCAGTATTTT
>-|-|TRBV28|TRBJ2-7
CASSSPASSYEQYF
TGTGCCAGCAGTTCACCTGCTAGCTCCTACGAGCAGTACTTC
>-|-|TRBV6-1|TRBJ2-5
CASTRANQETQYF
TGTGCCAGCACCAGGGCAAATCAAGAGACCCAGTACTTC
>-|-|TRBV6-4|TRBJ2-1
CASSVASATYNEQFF
TGTGCCAGCAGTGTCGCTAGCGCGACCTACAATGAGCAGTTCTTC
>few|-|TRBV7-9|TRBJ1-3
CASSGPPRPLAGNTIYF
TGTGCCAGCAGCGGCCCTCCCCGTCCTCTCGCTGGAAACACCATATATTTT
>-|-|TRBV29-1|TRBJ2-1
CSVVGRKSSYNEQFF
TGCAGCGTTGTTGGGCGGAAAAGCTCCTACAATGAGCAGTTCTTC
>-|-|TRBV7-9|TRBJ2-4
CASSFHGENIQYF
TGTGCCAGCAGCTTCCACGGGGAAAACATTCAGTACTTC
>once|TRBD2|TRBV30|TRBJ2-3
CAWRLTSGSPYF
TGTGCCTGGAGACTAACTAGCGGGTCCCCGTATTTT
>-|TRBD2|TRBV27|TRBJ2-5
CASSPLGTSGSLQTQYF
TGTGCCAGCAGTCCCCTAGGGACTAGCGGGAGCTTGCAGACCCAGTACTTC
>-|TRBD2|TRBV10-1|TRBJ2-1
CASSDRAGVRNEQFF
TGCGCCAGCAGTGACCGAGCGGGAGTTCGCAATGAGCAGTTCTTC
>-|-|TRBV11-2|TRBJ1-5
CASSFQGGNQPQHF
TGTGCCAGCAGCTTCCAGGGTGGCAATCAGCCCCAGCATTTT
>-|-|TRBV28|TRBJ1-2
CASSLGHYGYTF
TGTGCCAGCAGTTTAGGACACTATGGCTACACCTTC
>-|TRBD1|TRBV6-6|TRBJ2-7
CASSPGQGSFFESQYF
TGTGCCAGCAGCCCCGGACAGGGATCGTTTTTTGAGAGTCAGTACTTC
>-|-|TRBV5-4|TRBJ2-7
CASSPGGGLLLEQYF
TGTGCCAGCAGCCCCGGGGGTGGGCTCCTCCTGGAGCAGTACTTC
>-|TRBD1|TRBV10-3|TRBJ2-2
CAISASDRGNTGELFF
TGTGCCATCAGTGCATCAGACAGGGGAAACACCGGGGAGCTGTTTTTT
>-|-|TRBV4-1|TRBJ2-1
CASSQEVTLATFF
TGCGCCAGCAGCCAAGAGGTAACTCTGGCTACGTTCTTC
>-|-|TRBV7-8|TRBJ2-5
CASSLLGGRQETQYF
TGTGCCAGCAGCTTATTGGGGGGACGCCAAGAGACCCAGTACTTC
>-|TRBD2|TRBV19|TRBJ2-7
CATSILAGGNEQYF
TGTGCCACCTCGATACTAGCGGGAGGAAACGAGCAGTACTTC
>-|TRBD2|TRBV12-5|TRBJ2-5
CASGPGLASETQYF
TGTGCTAGTGGCCCCGGACTAGCGAGCGAGACCCAGTACTTC
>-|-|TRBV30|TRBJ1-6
CAWSKGTAKRPLHF
TGTGCCTGGAGCAAAGGGACCGCCAAACGCCCCCTCCACTTT
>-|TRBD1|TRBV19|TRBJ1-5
CASSVRGSGTGFNQPQHF
TGTGCCAGTAGTGTCAGGGGATCCGGGACAGGGTTCAATCAGCCCCAGCATTTT
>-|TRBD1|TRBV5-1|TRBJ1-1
CASSHQGQTNTEAFF
TGCGCCAGCAGCCACCAGGGACAGACTAACACTGAAGCTTTCTTT
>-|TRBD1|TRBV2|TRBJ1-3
CASVLGQGENTIYF
TGTGCCAGCGTCTTAGGACAGGGGGAAAACACCATATATTTT
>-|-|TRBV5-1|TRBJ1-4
CASSLRQNEKLFF
TGCGCCAGCAGCTTAAGACAGAATGAAAAACTGTTTTTT
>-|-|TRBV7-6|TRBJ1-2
CASSPTPTADGGYTF
TGTGCCAGCAGCCCGACCCCAACAGCCGACGGGGGCTACACCTTC
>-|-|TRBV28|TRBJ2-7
CASSLFGGSYEQYF
TGTGCCAGCAGTTTATTCGGTGGCTCCTACGAGCAGTACTTC
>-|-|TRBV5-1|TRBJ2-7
CASRKGETEQYF
TGCGCCAGCAGAAAAGGGGAGACCGAGCAGTACTTC